A single T cell receptor beta chain is shown here with its context. The antigen remains undetermined. A much bigger clone sits one base away, suggesting this may be a read error. This record comes from a study of breast tumors, draining lymph nodes, adjacent tissues. MiXCR, run by TCRdb on the multiplex PCR reads, gives a single entry per CDR3 protein. Altogether more than 100,000 distinct CDR3 sequences are present, about a fifth being singletons, with the ten largest covering more than 2.5%. Axillary draining lymph nodes of breast cancer patients supplied the node samples. Germline V gene sequence: CDR1 MDHEN, CDR2 SYDVKM. Trimming stripped 5 bases from V and 8 bases from J, with 16 bases between. The CDR3 is 15 residues long. Study-wide results and caveats: Tumors had less TCR diversity than lymph nodes, more than nontumor tissue. Luminal-like breast cancer showed significantly greater tumor-nontumor repertoire similarity than basal-like breast cancer did. The data were judged consistent with most tumor T cells coming from lymph node and expanding in tumor. The lymph node origin of tumor T cells was framed as consistent with a hypothesis, not demonstrated.

The sequenced sample consisted of axillary lymph node tissue. This chain uses TRBV28 with TRBJ1-6; D may be TRBD1 (6 bases). The sequence derives from a female donor with breast cancer. Some clones in this sample may be carry-over from other donors' samples. CDR3: CASSPTRGYDSPLHF. CDR3 bases: TGTGCCAGCAGTCCAACCAGGGGTTATGATTCACCCCTCCACTTT.